This T cell receptor beta chain was profiled in a study of blood T cell repertoires in COVID-19. How the authors handled the data: Scientists estimated how many nucleated cells there were by amplifying reference gene primers. Here immunoSEQ multiplex PCR was the method, and the copy in TCRdb shows in-frame clones only, minus some. Clone size and the V and J calls come from that table; the DNA yielded D and trimming. The sample consists of hundreds of thousands of clones, more than 75% of them appearing once. Germline loops: CDR1 SGHTA, CDR2 FQGNSA. V lost 3 bases and J 8 bases, leaving 8 bases between the germline ends. This CDR3 spans 12 amino acids.

The specimen sequenced was peripheral blood. The source of this sequence is a woman between 25 and 40 years old who had recovered from COVID-19. V is TRBV7-2 and J is TRBJ1-5; a weak D match, TRBD1 (5 bases). CDR3: CASSFDSEPQHF. CDR3 DNA: TGTGCCAGCAGCTTCGACAGTGAGCCCCAGCATTTT.